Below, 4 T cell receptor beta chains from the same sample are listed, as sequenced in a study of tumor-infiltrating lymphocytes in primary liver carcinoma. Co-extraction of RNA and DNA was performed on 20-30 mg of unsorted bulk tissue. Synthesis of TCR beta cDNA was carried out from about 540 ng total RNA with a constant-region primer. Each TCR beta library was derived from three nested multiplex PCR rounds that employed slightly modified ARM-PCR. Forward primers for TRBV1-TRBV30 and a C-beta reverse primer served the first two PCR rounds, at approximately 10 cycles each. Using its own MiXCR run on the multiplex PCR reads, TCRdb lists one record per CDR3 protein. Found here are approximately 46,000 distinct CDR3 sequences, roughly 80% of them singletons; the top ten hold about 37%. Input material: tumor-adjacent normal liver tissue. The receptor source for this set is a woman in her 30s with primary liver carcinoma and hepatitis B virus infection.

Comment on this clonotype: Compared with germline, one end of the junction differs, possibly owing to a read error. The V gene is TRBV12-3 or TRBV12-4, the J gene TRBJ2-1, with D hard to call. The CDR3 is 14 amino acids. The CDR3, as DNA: TGTGCCAGTAGTTTAACGTTTCCCTACAATGAGCAGTTCTTC. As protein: CASSLTFPYNEQFF.

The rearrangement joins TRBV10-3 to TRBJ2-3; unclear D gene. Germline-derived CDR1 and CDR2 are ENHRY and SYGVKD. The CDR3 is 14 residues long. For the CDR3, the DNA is TGTGCTACCACCTACGAGGCTAGCACAGATACGCAGTATTTT. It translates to CATTYEASTDTQYF.

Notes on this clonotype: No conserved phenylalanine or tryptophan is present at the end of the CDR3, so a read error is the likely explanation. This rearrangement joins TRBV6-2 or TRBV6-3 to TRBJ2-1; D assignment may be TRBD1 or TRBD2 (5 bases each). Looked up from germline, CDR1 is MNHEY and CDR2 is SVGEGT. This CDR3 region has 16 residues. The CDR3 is CANSYPFGGAKNEQFS. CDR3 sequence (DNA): TGTGCCAACAGTTACCCATTTGGGGGAGCCAAGAATGAGCAGTTCTCC.

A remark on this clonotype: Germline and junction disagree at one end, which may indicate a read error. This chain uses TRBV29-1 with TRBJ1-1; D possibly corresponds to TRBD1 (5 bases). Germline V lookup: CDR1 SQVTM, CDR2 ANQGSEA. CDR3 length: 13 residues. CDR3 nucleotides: TGTAGCGCTTCGACAGAGCTCGTCACTGAAGCTTTCTTT. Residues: CSASTELVTEAFF.